The 11 T cell receptor beta chains below all came from one sample that was sequenced in a study of regulatory T cells in long-lasting Graves disease. Time point of the sample: newly diagnosed GD, antithyroid drugs for less than 3 months. From PBMCs, RNA was extracted and then used to make the TCR library. CDR3-region Arm-PCR and iRepertoire HTBI primers produced the TCR beta libraries. TCRdb called the multiplex PCR reads again in MiXCR, with one record for every CDR3 protein. The repertoire includes 580,000 or so distinct CDR3 sequences, about 16% of them detected once, and more than 10% sits in the top ten. These same data were also listed under a study on T cells in Graves' hyperthyroidism and ophthalmopathy.

This specimen consisted of peripheral blood mononuclear cells (PBMCs), obtained at new diagnosis, from a patient treated with antithyroid drugs. The receptor set was obtained from a man aged 18-30 years with Graves disease.

J is TRBJ2-2 and V is TRBV7-6, with TRBD1 identical over 9 bases. Germline loops: CDR1 SGHVS, CDR2 FNYEAQ. Losses at the gene ends were 4 bases for V and 7 bases for J; bases not matched to a gene: 10. The CDR3 sequence is 16 residues long. The CDR3 loop reads CASSSQDRGSGGELFF. CDR3 coding DNA: TGTGCCAGCAGCTCCCAGGACAGGGGATCTGGCGGGGAGCTGTTTTTT.

The chain links TRBV28 to TRBJ2-1; D tentatively reads TRBD1 or TRBD2 (5 bases each). There are 14 residues in the CDR3. Germline CDR1 is MDHEN and CDR2 is SYDVKM. Deletions cut 2 bases from V and 9 bases from J, with 14 bases between. CDR3 DNA sequence: TGTGCCAGCAGTTTAGATTGGGTGGGGACTGAGCAGTTCTTC. Residues: CASSLDWVGTEQFF.

To note about this clonotype: A much larger clone lies a single base off, so this may be a read error. CDR3 DNA: TGTGCCGGCAGCTTAGGGACTAGCGGGATTTACGAGCAGTACTTC. It specifies CAGSLGTSGIYEQYF. The chain couples TRBV7-2 to TRBJ2-7; the match to TRBD2 covers 13 bases. Germline V gene lookup returns CDR1 SGHTA and CDR2 FQGNSA. This CDR3 region has 15 residues.

The table lists this clonotype with a few counts. CDR3 nucleotides: TGTGCCAGCAGTGAAGCGATTGGAGGTGGATACTACGAGCAGTACTTC. Protein: CASSEAIGGGYYEQYF. The chain combines TRBV6-1 with TRBJ2-7, with a tentative D call TRBD2 (5 bases). The CDR3 spans 16 residues. Germline V gives CDR1 MNHNS, CDR2 SASEGT. The V end was cut by 0 bases, the J end by 3 bases, with 15 bases between.

The gene calls are TRBV27 and TRBJ2-2; tentative D call: TRBD2 (5 bases). CDR3 length: 13 amino acids. The germline gives CDR1 MNHEY, CDR2 SMNVEV (reference sequence). V lost 4 bases and J lost 5, with 8 bases in between. The CDR3, as DNA: TGTGCCAGCAGTTACGGCGGGACCGGGGAGCTGTTTTTT. As protein: CASSYGGTGELFF.

This clonotype has ten or more counts. V usage is TRBV2 and J usage is TRBJ2-3; D call uncertain. Germline-derived CDR1 and CDR2 are SNHLY and FYNNEI. The CDR3 is made up of 15 amino acids. Trimming took 6 bases from V and 0 from J, leaving 13 bases between them. This CDR3 reads CASRIGQLSTDTQYF. Here the CDR3 DNA reads TGTGCCAGCAGAATAGGGCAGCTAAGCACAGATACGCAGTATTTT.

This clonotype occurred many times. The genes are TRBV27 and TRBJ2-7; D might be TRBD1 (6 bases). The CDR3 is made up of 15 amino acids. Trimming removed 1 base at V and 3 bases at J, with 13 bases between. CDR1 MNHEY and CDR2 SMNVEV come from the germline V gene (reference sequence). CDR3 coding DNA: TGTGCCAGCAGTTTATACCCAGGGGATGGCTACGAGCAGTACTTC. Its translation is CASSLYPGDGYEQYF.

This clonotype was detected only once. Sequence at one end of the junction differs from germline and may be a read error. The chain combines TRBV7-2 with TRBJ2-2; 10 bases align to TRBD2. Germline V CDR1 and CDR2: SGHTA, FQGNSA. This CDR3 has 14 residues. CDR3: CASSFTSGTGELSF. The CDR3 nucleotides read TGTGCCAGCAGCTTTACTAGCGGGACCGGGGAGCTGTCTTTT.

The chain couples TRBV7-9 to TRBJ2-7; tentatively, D is TRBD2 (6 bases). Germline loops: CDR1 SEHNR, CDR2 FQNEAQ (reference sequence). The CDR3 has 14 amino acids. Deletions cut 5 bases from V and 4 bases from J, with 15 bases between. CDR3 loop: CASSAGTSDYEQYF. CDR3 nucleotide sequence: TGTGCCAGCAGCGCCGGGACTTCCGATTACGAGCAGTACTTC. The full variable domain, its missing parts supplied by reference TRBV7-9 and TRBJ2-7, is DTGVSQNPRHKITKRGQNVTFRCDPISEHNRLYWYRQTLGQGPEFLTYFQNEAQLEKSRLLSDRFSAERPKGSFSTLEIQRTEQGDSAMYLCASSAGTSDYEQYFGPGTRLTVT.

With respect to this clonotype: Possible read error: a much larger clone is one base away. This rearrangement joins TRBV12-3 or TRBV12-4 to TRBJ2-7; 12 bases line up with TRBD1. The length of the CDR3 is 15 residues. The CDR3 nucleotides are TGTGCCATCAGTGACCCGGGACAGGGGGCCTACGAGCAGCACTTC. Amino acid sequence: CAISDPGQGAYEQHF.

The sample holds a few counts of this clonotype. The gene calls are TRBV18 and TRBJ2-7; TRBD2 aligns across 10 bases. The ends lost 2 bases at V and 3 bases at J; junction bases unmatched: 4. Germline V gene sequence: CDR1 KGHSH, CDR2 LQKENI. This CDR3 region has 15 residues. The CDR3 nucleotides read TGTGCCAGCTCACCAACTAGCGGGAAATTCTACGAGCAGTACTTC. This translates into CASSPTSGKFYEQYF.